Below, 11 T cell receptor beta chains from the same sample are listed, as sequenced in a study of early T cells in non-severe SARS-CoV-2 infection. Each CDR3 protein is one row after TCRdb ran MiXCR on the 5' RACE reads. Here the sample spans approximately 84,000 distinct CDR3 sequences, approximately 15% being singletons. The sequenced sample was whole blood. The receptors come from an adult who was a healthcare worker with PCR-confirmed SARS-CoV-2 infection or an uninfected control (not recorded which).

This clonotype was recorded a few times. The chain has TRBV7-9 and TRBJ2-7; TRBD2 might be the D (6 bases). Germline V gene sequence: CDR1 SEHNR, CDR2 FQNEAQ (reference sequence). The CDR3 spans 14 residues. V lost 4 bases and J 5 bases, leaving 15 bases between the germline ends. The CDR3 nucleotides read TGTGCCAGCAGCTCCGGGACTCCCGCCAACGAGCAGTACTTC. It codes for CASSSGTPANEQYF.

This clonotype was counted ten times or more. This sequence joins TRBV10-3 and TRBJ2-3; 8 bases match TRBD2. Germline V gene sequence: CDR1 ENHRY, CDR2 SYGVKD. CDR3 length: 14 amino acids. Trimming removed 8 bases from V and 4 bases from J; junction bases left unmatched: 8. The chain's CDR3 is CAIGIQRESDTQYF. DNA of the CDR3: TGTGCCATCGGTATCCAGCGGGAGTCAGATACGCAGTATTTT.

This chain joins TRBV24-1 and TRBJ2-3; 7 bases line up with TRBD2. V lost 5 bases to trimming and J lost 4 bases; unmatched junction nucleotides: 8. The CDR3 has 15 residues. Per germline, CDR1 KGHDR and CDR2 SFDVKD. In DNA, the CDR3 is TGTGCCACCAGTGCCGAGGGAGGGAGGGCAGATACGCAGTATTTT. Encoded protein: CATSAEGGRADTQYF.

This clonotype appeared many times. The gene calls are TRBV7-9 and TRBJ2-5; D gene uncertain. The CDR3 has 13 amino acids. Germline-derived CDR1 and CDR2 are SEHNR and FQNEAQ (reference sequence). Trimming left V 2 bases short and J 2 bases short, with 6 bases between. CDR3 bases: TGTGCCAGCAGCTTATTAGGGCAAGAGACCCAGTACTTC. It is translated as CASSLLGQETQYF.

This clonotype was picked up a small number of times. V is TRBV12-3 or TRBV12-4 and J is TRBJ2-7; TRBD1 or TRBD2 may be the D gene (6 bases each). The V gene lost 6 bases and the J gene lost 2 bases, with 20 bases spanning the gap. The CDR3 is 16 residues long. In DNA form, the CDR3 reads TGTGCCAGCAGCCCCCCCTCATGGGGGGCCCCCTACGAGCAGTACTTC. It encodes CASSPPSWGAPYEQYF.

The chain combines TRBV20-1 with TRBJ1-5; D is perhaps TRBD1 (5 bases). V lost 1 base and J 2 bases, leaving 6 bases between the germline ends. This CDR3 spans 13 amino acids. In germline, CDR1 is DFQATT, CDR2 SNEGSKA (reference sequence). CDR3 residues: CSARGGRNQPQHF. CDR3 in DNA: TGCAGTGCTAGAGGGGGCCGCAATCAGCCCCAGCATTTT.

This clonotype was detected a few times. The CDR3 region is CASSYSTGAQPQHF. The CDR3 nucleotides are TGTGCCAGCAGTTACTCGACAGGGGCTCAGCCCCAGCATTTT. V is TRBV6-6 and J is TRBJ1-5; 8 nucleotides line up with TRBD1. V lost 0 bases to trimming and J lost 6 bases; unmatched junction nucleotides: 1. Germline CDR1 reads MNHNY; CDR2 reads SVGAGI (reference sequence). The CDR3 sequence is 14 residues long.

This clonotype has just a few counts. V and J are TRBV6-1 and TRBJ1-4; D is unresolved. Trimming stripped 8 bases from V and 5 bases from J, with 12 bases between. There are 13 residues in the CDR3. Germline V CDR1 and CDR2: MNHNS, SASEGT. CDR3 nucleotide sequence: TGTGCCAGCGGGAGACTGCCCAATGAAAAACTGTTTTTT. It yields the protein CASGRLPNEKLFF.

This clonotype was seen only a few times. V usage is TRBV28 and J usage is TRBJ2-7, with D unclear. This CDR3 is built from 12 residues. Per the germline V gene, CDR1 is MDHEN and CDR2 is SYDVKM. Trimming removed 6 bases from V and 7 bases from J, with 13 bases in between. The CDR3 DNA sequence: TGTGCCAGCAGCCCCCCCCCGGGTGAGCAGTACTTC. As protein: CASSPPPGEQYF.

CDR3 residues: CSARDYPLGYTF. The CDR3 DNA sequence: TGCAGTGCTAGAGATTACCCCCTTGGCTACACCTTC. The chain employs TRBV20-1 and TRBJ1-2; D ambiguous. V lost 0 bases and J 7 bases, leaving 9 bases between the germline ends. This CDR3 is 12 amino acids long. Germline CDR1 reads DFQATT; CDR2 reads SNEGSKA (reference sequence).

This chain uses TRBV5-1 with TRBJ2-1; D is unresolved. The CDR3 spans 14 residues. Germline V gene sequence: CDR1 SGHRS, CDR2 YFSETQ. V dropped 0 bases and J dropped 7 bases, with 11 bases sitting between them. CDR3 sequence (DNA): TGCGCCAGCAGCTTGGATTTAGCTATGAATGAGCAGTTCTTC. It is translated as CASSLDLAMNEQFF.